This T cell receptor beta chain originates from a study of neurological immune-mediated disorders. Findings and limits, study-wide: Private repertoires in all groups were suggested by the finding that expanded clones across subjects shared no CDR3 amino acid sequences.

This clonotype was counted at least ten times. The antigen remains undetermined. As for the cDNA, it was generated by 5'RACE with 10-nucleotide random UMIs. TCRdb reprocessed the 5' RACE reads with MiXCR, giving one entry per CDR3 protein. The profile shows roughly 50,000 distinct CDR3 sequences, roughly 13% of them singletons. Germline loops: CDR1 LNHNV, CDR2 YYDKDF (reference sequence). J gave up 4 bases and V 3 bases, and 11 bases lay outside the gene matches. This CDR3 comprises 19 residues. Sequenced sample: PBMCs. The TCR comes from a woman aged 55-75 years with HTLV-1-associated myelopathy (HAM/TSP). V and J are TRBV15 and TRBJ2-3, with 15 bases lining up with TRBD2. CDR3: CATSRDGLAGGPKADTQYF. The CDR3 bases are TGTGCCACCAGCAGGGACGGACTAGCGGGAGGGCCTAAAGCAGATACGCAGTATTTT.